The clone carrying this T cell receptor beta chain was counted at least ten times. Antigen specificity is unknown. These data are taken from a study of T cells in Graves' hyperthyroidism and ophthalmopathy. Study-wide findings and caveats: Model output signaled ophthalmopathy a median roughly 6.5 months ahead of onset.

Patients aged 18 to 65 had newly diagnosed hyperthyroidism of under 2 months' duration. Clinical symptoms, serum thyroxine, TRAb, thyroid ultrasound and orbital computed tomography informed diagnoses. The PBMCs studied were ones that came from 8 to 10 ml fresh peripheral blood. What was amplified from RNA transcripts were TCR beta CDR3 regions. In the first-round RT-PCR of the TCR CDR3, the HTBI primer set was used. A single record per CDR3 protein comes from TCRdb applying MiXCR to the multiplex PCR reads. The profile shows roughly 720,000 distinct CDR3 sequences, approximately 15% of them singletons. The sequencing sample was made of blood. The clonotype originates from a man aged 50-59 years with Graves' hyperthyroidism.

The CDR3 loop reads CASSSVQGYNEQFF. The CDR3 nucleotides are TGTGCCAGCAGCTCCGTGCAGGGGTACAATGAGCAGTTCTTC. This chain joins TRBV11-2 and TRBJ2-1, with a weak D call TRBD1 (6 bases). The CDR3 is 14 residues long. Germline loops: CDR1 SGHAT, CDR2 FQNNGV. Trimming took 4 bases from V and 4 from J, leaving 11 bases between them.